The 16 T cell receptor beta chains below come from one sample, sequenced in a study of blood T cells in healthy people across ages (dated by TCRdb to 2014 to 2015). The protocol used for the library was 5' RACE. Sequencing was performed on an Illumina HiSeq 2500. The second PCR ran for about 7 to 11 cycles and used a J-beta primer mix along with a sample-barcoded 5' primer. The public reads were reanalyzed by TCRdb: fastp trimming at Q25, MiXCR alignment, in-frame beta chains only. Rows with one shared CDR3 protein collapse into an entry with the most common genes and DNA. This sample gives around 780,000 distinct CDR3 sequences in total; 45% to 70% of them show up just once. The ten largest clones take up about 26% of the sample. The sequenced material came from blood. The receptors originated from a man aged 40-50 years in good health.

This clonotype has only a few counts. The rearrangement joins TRBV29-1 to TRBJ2-7; weak D call: TRBD1 (6 bases). The CDR3 consists of 12 residues. Germline V lookup: CDR1 SQVTM, CDR2 ANQGSEA. V lost 4 bases to trimming and J lost 4 bases, with 11 bases between them. DNA of the CDR3: TGCAGCGTTGTTCAGGGGCCATACGAGCAGTACTTC. This translates into CSVVQGPYEQYF.

This clonotype was found a few times. V usage is TRBV4-2 and J usage is TRBJ2-7, with D perhaps TRBD1 or TRBD2 (5 bases each). The CDR3 covers 16 residues. Between the trimmed V and J ends, which lost 0 bases and 0 bases, there was a span of 12 bases. Germline V CDR1 and CDR2: LGHNA, YNFKEQ. In DNA form, the CDR3 reads TGTGCCAGCAGCCAAGATTTGGGGGAAACCTCCTACGAGCAGTACTTC. It translates to CASSQDLGETSYEQYF.

The genes are TRBV28 and TRBJ2-1; 7 nucleotides align to TRBD2. J gave up 7 bases and V 2 bases, and 11 bases lay outside the gene matches. This CDR3 region has 16 residues. Germline V gives CDR1 MDHEN, CDR2 SYDVKM. CDR3 region: CASSLTAPGGKNEQFF. CDR3 DNA sequence: TGTGCCAGCAGTTTAACCGCCCCGGGGGGTAAGAATGAGCAGTTCTTC.

The gene calls are TRBV6-2 or TRBV6-3 and TRBJ2-5; no definite D call. With 2 bases removed from V and 2 bases from J, the gap between germline ends came to 9 bases. Looked up from germline, CDR1 is MNHEY and CDR2 is SVGEGT. This CDR3 is built from 14 residues. The CDR3 sequence is CASSYVSGQETQYF. In DNA, the CDR3 is TGTGCCAGCAGTTACGTAAGTGGGCAAGAGACCCAGTACTTC.

This clonotype was seen only once. It may be a read error: a sequence one base away is much more abundant. The rearrangement links TRBV3-1 to TRBJ2-5; TRBD1 matches 11 bases. The DNA end favors TRBJ2-7, so the J call may be wrong. The CDR3 covers 14 residues. Germline CDR1 reads LGHDT; CDR2 reads YNNKEL (reference sequence). This CDR3 is CASSQGTGGHEQYF. The DNA of the CDR3 is TGTGCCAGCAGCCAAGGGACAGGGGGCCACGAGCAGTACTTC.

The chain carries TRBV10-3 and TRBJ1-5; D unresolved. The CDR3 covers 13 residues. Trimming pared 2 bases from V and 13 bases from J, leaving 15 bases between. Germline V gives CDR1 ENHRY, CDR2 SYGVKD. CDR3 loop: CAISEGFGDLQHF. The CDR3, as DNA: TGTGCCATCAGTGAGGGGTTCGGGGATTTGCAGCATTTT.

This clonotype was detected ten times or more. This chain links TRBV13 with TRBJ1-1; 7 nucleotides match TRBD1. Trimming at V came to 0 bases and at J to 8 bases, leaving 6 bases not matched to a gene. Germline V gene data show CDR1 as PRHDT and CDR2 as FYEKMQ (reference sequence). This CDR3 region has 14 residues. This CDR3 reads CASSLGARTGEAFF. In nucleotides, the CDR3 is TGTGCCAGCAGCTTAGGGGCCAGGACAGGAGAAGCTTTCTTT.

The rearrangement uses TRBV28 and TRBJ1-6, with D unresolved. The V gene's germline CDR1 is MDHEN and CDR2 SYDVKM. Trimming stripped 6 bases from V and 7 bases from J, with 16 bases between. CDR3 length: 15 amino acids. The DNA for the CDR3 is TGTGCCAGCAGCCCACCGGGTTTTTACAATTCACCCCTCCACTTT. Translated, it gives CASSPPGFYNSPLHF.

A remark on this clonotype: A much larger clone differs from this one at a single base, so this may be a read error. V and J are TRBV3-1 and TRBJ2-7, with TRBD1 matching over 8 bases. Germline V gene sequence: CDR1 LGHDT, CDR2 YNNKEL (reference sequence). The CDR3 has 13 residues. CDR3 in amino acids: CASCQGALREQYF. The CDR3 coding sequence is TGTGCCAGCTGCCAGGGGGCTCTGAGAGAGCAGTACTTC.

This chain joins TRBV20-1 and TRBJ2-5; 7 bases match TRBD2. This CDR3 comprises 14 residues. The germline gives CDR1 DFQATT, CDR2 SNEGSKA (reference sequence). The ends lost 6 bases at V and 1 base at J; junction bases unmatched: 8. In nucleotides, the CDR3 is TGCAGTGCCGCTCGCCCTAGCGGCCAAGAGACCCAGTACTTC. Translating gives CSAARPSGQETQYF.

The genes are TRBV7-2 and TRBJ1-4, with 9 bases identical to TRBD1. The V and J ends lost 1 base and 6 bases, in that order; junction bases with no gene match: 6. CDR1 is SGHTA and CDR2 is FQGNSA in the germline V gene. The CDR3 loop spans 16 amino acids. The CDR3 coding sequence is TGTGCCAGCAGCTTAGTTAGGGGACAGGGATATGAAAAACTGTTTTTT. Its protein is CASSLVRGQGYEKLFF.

This clonotype was counted only a few times. This chain uses TRBV20-1 with TRBJ2-4, with D perhaps matching TRBD2 (5 bases). The CDR3 is 20 residues long. V dropped 0 bases and J dropped 0 bases, with 24 bases sitting between them. Germline V gene data show CDR1 as DFQATT and CDR2 as SNEGSKA (reference sequence). The CDR3 protein is CSAREGNKHLATIAKNIQYF. For the CDR3, the DNA is TGCAGTGCTAGAGAGGGGAACAAACACTTAGCGACTATAGCCAAAAACATTCAGTACTTC.

V gene TRBV6-1 combines with J gene TRBJ1-1; D might be TRBD1 (6 bases). Germline V gene lookup returns CDR1 MNHNS and CDR2 SASEGT. V lost 6 bases, J lost 7 bases, and 15 bases lay in between. The CDR3 runs to 13 residues. The CDR3 spells CASRVGQPVEAFF. In nucleotides, the CDR3 is TGTGCCAGCAGGGTCGGACAGCCTGTTGAAGCTTTCTTT.

In regard to this clonotype: A read error is possible here, since a much larger clone lies one base away. This chain uses TRBV3-1 with TRBJ2-4; D is undetermined. Matching the DNA end better, TRBJ2-7 makes the J call doubtful. The CDR3 sequence is 13 residues long. Germline V lookup: CDR1 LGHDT, CDR2 YNNKEL (reference sequence). Here the CDR3 DNA reads TGTGCCAGCGGCCAAGTTGCGACCTACGAGCAGTACTTC. Its translation is CASGQVATYEQYF.

This clonotype was recorded at least ten times. The rearrangement links TRBV12-3 or TRBV12-4 to TRBJ1-1; D remains unclear. V shed 4 bases and J shed 8 bases, with 8 bases lying between them. This CDR3 is 11 amino acids long. CDR3 region: CASSWAAEAFF. CDR3 sequence (DNA): TGTGCCAGCAGTTGGGCAGCCGAAGCTTTCTTT.

In its sample, this clonotype was seen a few times. The V gene is TRBV4-2, the J gene TRBJ2-5; 11 nucleotides match TRBD2. CDR3 length equals 17 residues. Losses at the gene ends were 0 bases for V and 2 bases for J; bases not matched to a gene: 5. Germline V gives CDR1 LGHNA, CDR2 YNFKEQ. CDR3 amino acids: CASSQERLAGGQETQYF. CDR3 nucleotides: TGTGCCAGCAGCCAAGAACGTCTAGCGGGGGGTCAAGAGACCCAGTACTTC.